This TCR beta chain was sequenced during a study of blood T cell repertoires in COVID-19. Sequencing used immunoSEQ multiplex PCR; TCRdb keeps in-frame clones, though not all of them. Here the sample spans some 180,000 clones, over 75% being singletons. This clonotype originated in a man aged 45-65 years with COVID-19, enrolled during active disease. Specimen: peripheral blood.

CDR3 loop: CASSRTGGAGETQYF. Written as DNA, the CDR3 is TGTGCCAGCAGTAGGACAGGGGGCGCGGGAGAGACCCAGTACTTC. V is TRBV6-5 and J is TRBJ2-5; 11 bases are shared with TRBD1. CDR1 is MNHEY and CDR2 is SVGAGI in the germline V gene. There are 15 residues in the CDR3. V lost 5 bases and J lost 4; bases outside the gene matches: 6.